Below, 3 T cell receptor beta chains from the same sample are listed, as sequenced in a study of blood T cell repertoires in COVID-19. Measured with immunoSEQ multiplex PCR; TCRdb has only the in-frame clones, and not every one. The sample records about 170,000 clones, roughly 80% being singletons. Sequencing used peripheral blood. The receptors were sampled from a woman older than 75 with acute or convalescent COVID-19.

This clone was seen just once. J is TRBJ2-5 and V is TRBV18; 9 bases match TRBD2. Losses at the gene ends were 2 bases for V and 7 bases for J; bases not matched to a gene: 8. Germline V lookup: CDR1 KGHSH, CDR2 LQKENI. The CDR3 loop spans 15 amino acids. The chain's CDR3 is CASSPTPSGEGTQYF. In DNA, the CDR3 is TGTGCCAGCTCACCAACCCCTAGCGGGGAGGGGACCCAGTACTTC.

The chain couples TRBV7-2 to TRBJ1-1, with no clear D. Germline V gene sequence: CDR1 SGHTA, CDR2 FQGNSA. CDR3 length equals 17 residues. V shed 0 bases and J shed 4 bases, with 18 bases lying between them. This chain's CDR3 is CASSLAPIAGGGTEAFF. The CDR3 DNA sequence: TGTGCCAGCAGCTTAGCGCCCATAGCTGGAGGTGGCACTGAAGCTTTCTTT.

The V call is TRBV7-6, the J call TRBJ2-1, with D possibly matching TRBD2 (5 bases). CDR1 and CDR2 from the germline V gene are SGHVS and FNYEAQ. The CDR3 extends over 15 amino acids. V was shortened by 0 bases and J by 7 bases, with 13 bases between the two germline ends. The CDR3 bases are TGTGCCAGCAGCTTAGCTTCGGGGAGTTGGAATGAGCAGTTCTTC. Amino acid sequence: CASSLASGSWNEQFF.